A selection of T cell receptor beta chains follows, all from one sample in a study of blood T cell repertoires in COVID-19. TCRdb keeps only in-frame clones here, not all; method: immunoSEQ multiplex PCR. The repertoire holds about 270,000 clones, about 87% seen once, with 4.1% in the top ten. Sequencing was performed on PBMCs or T cells enriched from blood (not recorded which). Every receptor here comes from a woman in her twenties or thirties with acute COVID-19. Both conserved end residues are part of each CDR3. Fields, in order: V gene, clone size, J gene, D gene, CDR3 protein, CDR3 DNA. A D gene is named only where the DNA matches it firmly. The listing skips clone size in some rows; elsewhere it reads once, few, many or a size class.

TRBV21-1,once,TRBJ2-1,NA,CASTKGRGGRAPYNEQFF,TGTGCCAGCACCAAAGGTCGGGGCGGGAGGGCCCCCTACAATGAGCAGTTCTTC
TRBV7-9,NA,TRBJ2-7,NA,CASSSSSAGISYEQYF,TGTGCCAGCAGCTCCTCTAGCGCAGGTATCTCCTACGAGCAGTACTTC
TRBV29-1,once,TRBJ2-7,NA,CSVADGGPYEQYF,TGCAGCGTTGCGGACGGGGGACCCTACGAGCAGTACTTC
TRBV7-7,NA,TRBJ2-1,NA,CASSSTLSSYNEQFF,TGTGCTAGCAGCTCCACCCTAAGCTCCTACAATGAGCAGTTCTTC
TRBV3-1/TRBV3-2,NA,TRBJ2-7,NA,CASSQRTVETYEQYF,TGTGCCAGCAGCCAAAGGACAGTGGAAACCTACGAGCAGTACTTC
TRBV28,NA,TRBJ1-5,TRBD1,CASSWDREVDQPQHF,TGTGCCAGCAGTTGGGACAGGGAAGTGGATCAGCCCCAGCATTTT
TRBV28,NA,TRBJ1-4,NA,CASSFLEEKLFF,TGTGCCAGCAGTTTTCTGGAGGAAAAGCTGTTTTTT
TRBV30,NA,TRBJ2-7,TRBD1,CAWRRTGDSYEQYF,TGTGCCTGGAGACGGACAGGGGACTCCTACGAGCAGTACTTC
TRBV7-2,NA,TRBJ2-3,TRBD2,CASSLGGRASDTQYF,TGTGCCAGCAGCTTAGGTGGGAGGGCCTCCGATACGCAGTATTTT
TRBV2,NA,TRBJ2-3,NA,CASSVQVSTDTQYF,TGTGCCAGCAGTGTCCAGGTTAGCACAGATACGCAGTATTTT
TRBV10-3,NA,TRBJ2-2,NA,CAISVGQSGELFF,TGTGCCATCAGTGTCGGACAAAGCGGGGAGCTGTTTTTT
TRBV19,NA,TRBJ2-4,TRBD2,CASSILAGESIQYF,TGTGCCAGTAGTATCTTAGCGGGAGAAAGCATTCAGTACTTC
TRBV4-2,NA,TRBJ1-1,NA,CASSQERGSTEAFF,TGTGCCAGCAGCCAAGAGAGAGGGTCCACTGAAGCTTTCTTT
TRBV4-2,NA,TRBJ1-5,NA,CASSQDTGPNQPQHF,TGTGCCAGCAGCCAAGATACAGGGCCGAATCAGCCCCAGCATTTT
TRBV5-1,NA,TRBJ2-1,TRBD2,CASRQITSGRSNEQFF,TGCGCCAGCAGACAGATAACTAGCGGGAGATCCAATGAGCAGTTCTTC
TRBV5-1,NA,TRBJ2-1,NA,CASSLQAPHNEQFF,TGCGCCAGCAGCTTGCAAGCTCCCCACAATGAGCAGTTCTTC
TRBV5-1,NA,TRBJ2-1,NA,CASSRERGNEQFF,TGCGCCAGCAGCCGTGAAAGAGGGAATGAGCAGTTCTTC
TRBV27,NA,TRBJ1-1,NA,CASLSLSNTEAFF,TGTGCCAGCCTTTCCCTTAGCAACACTGAAGCTTTCTTT
TRBV29-1,NA,TRBJ2-3,TRBD2,CSAAGGRGADTQYF,TGCAGCGCCGCGGGCGGGAGAGGTGCAGATACGCAGTATTTT
TRBV6-5,NA,TRBJ2-7,NA,CASSYVTGSDEQYF,TGTGCCAGCAGTTACGTTACGGGGTCTGACGAGCAGTACTTC
TRBV30,NA,TRBJ2-2,NA,CAWTPSGELFF,TGTGCCTGGACCCCCAGCGGGGAGCTGTTTTTT
TRBV3-1/TRBV3-2,NA,TRBJ2-6,NA,CASSHRVQFVGANVLTF,TGTGCCAGCAGCCATCGAGTCCAATTTGTGGGGGCCAACGTCCTGACTTTC
TRBV7-2,NA,TRBJ2-7,NA,CASSKTTVLSSYEQYF,TGTGCCAGCAGCAAGACTACGGTCCTATCATCCTACGAGCAGTACTTC
TRBV5-1,NA,TRBJ2-7,TRBD1,CASSYRTGGYEQYF,TGCGCCAGCAGCTACAGGACAGGGGGCTACGAGCAGTACTTC
TRBV25-1,once,TRBJ1-6,NA,CASRETGYNSPLHF,TGTGCCAGCAGGGAGACGGGATATAATTCACCCCTCCACTTT
TRBV7-3,once,TRBJ2-3,TRBD2,CASSPTKLTSGSPTDTQYF,TGTGCCAGCAGCCCTACAAAGCTGACTAGCGGGAGTCCCACAGATACGCAGTATTTT
TRBV28,NA,TRBJ2-7,TRBD2,CASGASGPSISYEQYF,TGTGCCAGCGGGGCTAGCGGTCCCTCCATCTCCTACGAGCAGTACTTC
TRBV6-5,NA,TRBJ2-2,NA,CASSYGSGNDGELFF,TGTGCCAGCAGTTACGGGAGCGGTAATGACGGGGAGCTGTTTTTT
TRBV5-1,NA,TRBJ1-1,NA,CASSPMGGIGNTEAFF,TGCGCCAGCAGCCCTATGGGGGGGATTGGGAACACTGAAGCTTTCTTT
TRBV28,NA,TRBJ2-1,TRBD2,CASSFGLAGGNEQFF,TGTGCCAGCAGTTTCGGACTAGCGGGAGGTAATGAGCAGTTCTTC
TRBV20-1,NA,TRBJ2-3,TRBD2,CSASGPGGFTDTQYF,TGCAGTGCTAGTGGTCCGGGGGGATTCACAGATACGCAGTATTTT
TRBV7-2,NA,TRBJ2-3,NA,CASSSLGSTDTQYF,TGTGCCAGCAGCTCCCTAGGCAGCACAGATACGCAGTATTTT
TRBV4-3,NA,TRBJ1-1,TRBD1,CASSAPGQGKAFF,TGCGCCAGCAGCGCACCGGGACAGGGAAAAGCTTTCTTT
TRBV7-2,NA,TRBJ2-7,TRBD2,CASSLNSGSQYEQYF,TGTGCCAGCAGCTTAAATAGCGGGAGTCAATACGAGCAGTACTTC
TRBV19,NA,TRBJ1-5,TRBD1,CASSPTPQGAGQPQHF,TGTGCCAGTAGTCCAACCCCACAGGGGGCCGGACAGCCCCAGCATTTT
TRBV2,NA,TRBJ2-7,TRBD2,CASSLGLADHIDYEQYF,TGTGCCAGCAGTCTAGGACTAGCGGACCATATAGACTACGAGCAGTACTTC
TRBV28,NA,TRBJ2-1,TRBD2,CASSLRTSGYNEQFF,TGTGCCAGCAGTTTGAGGACTAGCGGATACAATGAGCAGTTCTTC
TRBV7-8,NA,TRBJ2-1,TRBD1,CASSLGQAPYNEQFF,TGTGCCAGCAGCCTCGGACAGGCACCCTACAATGAGCAGTTCTTC
TRBV28,NA,TRBJ1-2,NA,CASSSRQVDHYGYTF,TGTGCCAGCAGTTCCCGACAGGTAGATCACTATGGCTACACCTTC
TRBV24-1,NA,TRBJ2-3,TRBD1,CATSDPAEGAVADTQYF,TGTGCCACCAGTGATCCCGCTGAGGGGGCGGTCGCAGATACGCAGTATTTT
TRBV2,NA,TRBJ1-1,TRBD1,CASSANRGGGTEAFF,TGTGCCAGCAGTGCTAACAGGGGTGGGGGCACTGAAGCTTTCTTT
TRBV12-3/TRBV12-4,NA,TRBJ1-4,TRBD1,CASLKTGHEKLFF,TGTGCCAGCCTCAAGACAGGGCATGAAAAACTGTTTTTT
TRBV29-1,NA,TRBJ2-1,NA,CSVLQGGSYNEQFF,TGCAGCGTTCTACAGGGCGGCTCCTACAATGAGCAGTTCTTC
TRBV27,NA,TRBJ2-2,TRBD2,CASSVAGTGELFF,TGTGCCAGCAGTGTAGCGGGTACCGGGGAGCTGTTTTTT
TRBV4-1,NA,TRBJ2-6,TRBD1,CASRGTGTESNVLTF,TGCGCCTCCAGGGGGACAGGGACAGAAAGCAACGTCCTGACTTTC
TRBV29-1,NA,TRBJ1-2,NA,CSVALGGGYTF,TGCAGCGTTGCCCTCGGCGGTGGCTACACCTTC
TRBV28,NA,TRBJ1-6,TRBD1,CASKGAGQGASSYNSPLHF,TGTGCCAGCAAGGGGGCAGGACAGGGGGCCAGCTCCTATAATTCACCCCTCCACTTT
TRBV10-2,NA,TRBJ2-1,NA,CASTLARSYNEQFF,TGCGCCAGCACCCTAGCGCGCTCCTACAATGAGCAGTTCTTC
TRBV9,NA,TRBJ2-1,TRBD1,CASSVVQGAIDEQFF,TGTGCCAGCAGCGTAGTCCAGGGGGCGATCGATGAGCAGTTCTTC
TRBV5-1,NA,TRBJ2-1,TRBD2,CASSPGTSGNYNEQFF,TGCGCCAGCAGCCCGGGGACTAGCGGGAACTACAATGAGCAGTTCTTC
TRBV6-2/TRBV6-3,NA,TRBJ2-3,NA,CASSDPGTNTDTQYF,TGTGCCAGCAGTGACCCCGGGACAAACACAGATACGCAGTATTTT
TRBV5-1,NA,TRBJ1-2,NA,CASSTGAENYGYTF,TGCGCCAGCAGTACTGGCGCGGAGAACTATGGCTACACCTTC